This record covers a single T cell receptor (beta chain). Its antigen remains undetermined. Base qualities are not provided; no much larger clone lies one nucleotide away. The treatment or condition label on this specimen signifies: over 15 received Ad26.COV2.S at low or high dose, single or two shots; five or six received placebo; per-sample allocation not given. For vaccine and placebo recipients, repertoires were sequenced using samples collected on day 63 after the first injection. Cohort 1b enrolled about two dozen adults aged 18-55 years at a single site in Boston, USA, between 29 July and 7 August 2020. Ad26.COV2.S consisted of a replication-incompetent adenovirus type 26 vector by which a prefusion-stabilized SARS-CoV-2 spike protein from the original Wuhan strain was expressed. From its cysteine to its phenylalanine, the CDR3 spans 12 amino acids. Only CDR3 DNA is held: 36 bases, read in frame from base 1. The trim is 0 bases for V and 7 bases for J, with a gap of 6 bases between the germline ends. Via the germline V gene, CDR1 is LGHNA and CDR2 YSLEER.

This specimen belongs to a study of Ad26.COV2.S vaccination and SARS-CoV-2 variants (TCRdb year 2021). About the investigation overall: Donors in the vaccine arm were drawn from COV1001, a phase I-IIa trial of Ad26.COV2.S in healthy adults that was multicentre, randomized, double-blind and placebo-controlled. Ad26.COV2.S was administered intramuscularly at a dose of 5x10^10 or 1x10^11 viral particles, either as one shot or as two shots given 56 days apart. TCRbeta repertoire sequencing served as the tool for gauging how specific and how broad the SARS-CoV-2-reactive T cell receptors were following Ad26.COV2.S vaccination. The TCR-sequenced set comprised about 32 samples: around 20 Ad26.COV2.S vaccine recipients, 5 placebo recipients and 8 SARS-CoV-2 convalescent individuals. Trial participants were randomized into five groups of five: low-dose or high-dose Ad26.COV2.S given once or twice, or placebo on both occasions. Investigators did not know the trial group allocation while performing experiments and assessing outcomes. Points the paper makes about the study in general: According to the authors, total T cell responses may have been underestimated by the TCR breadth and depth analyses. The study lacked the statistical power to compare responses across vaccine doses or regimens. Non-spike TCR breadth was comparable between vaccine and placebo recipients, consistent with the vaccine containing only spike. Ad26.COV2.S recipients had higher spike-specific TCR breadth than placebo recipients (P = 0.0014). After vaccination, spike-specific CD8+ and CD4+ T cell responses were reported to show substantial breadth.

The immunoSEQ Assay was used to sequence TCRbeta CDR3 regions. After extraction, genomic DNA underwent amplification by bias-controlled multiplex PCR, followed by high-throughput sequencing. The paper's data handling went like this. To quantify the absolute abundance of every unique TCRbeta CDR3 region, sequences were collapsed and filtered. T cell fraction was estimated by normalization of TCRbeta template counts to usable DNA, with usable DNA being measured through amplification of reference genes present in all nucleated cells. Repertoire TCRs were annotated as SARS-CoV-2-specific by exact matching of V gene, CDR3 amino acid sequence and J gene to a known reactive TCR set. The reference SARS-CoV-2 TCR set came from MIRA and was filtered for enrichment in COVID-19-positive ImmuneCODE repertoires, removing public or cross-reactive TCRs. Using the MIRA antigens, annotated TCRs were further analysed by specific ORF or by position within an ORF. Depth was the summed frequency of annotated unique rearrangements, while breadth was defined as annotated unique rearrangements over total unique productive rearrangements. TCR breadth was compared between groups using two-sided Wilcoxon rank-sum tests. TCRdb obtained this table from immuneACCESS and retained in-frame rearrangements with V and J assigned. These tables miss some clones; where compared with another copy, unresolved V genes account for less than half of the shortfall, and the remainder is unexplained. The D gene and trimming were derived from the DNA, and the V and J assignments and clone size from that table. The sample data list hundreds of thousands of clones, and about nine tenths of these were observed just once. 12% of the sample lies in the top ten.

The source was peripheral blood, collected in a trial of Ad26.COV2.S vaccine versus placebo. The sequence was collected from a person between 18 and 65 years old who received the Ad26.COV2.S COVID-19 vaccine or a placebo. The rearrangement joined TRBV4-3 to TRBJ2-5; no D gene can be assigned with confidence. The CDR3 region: CASSQDLGTQYF. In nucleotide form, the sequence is TGCGCCAGCAGCCAAGATTTGGGGACCCAGTACTTC.